This T cell receptor (beta chain) comes out of a study of cytotoxic CD8 clonotypes in ibrutinib-treated CLL. The wider study: It was after a median about 12 months of treatment, range 6 to 36, that response samples were taken.

This clone has more than one count but fewer than ten. Its antigen remains unidentified. The planned depth of sequencing spanned 1 in 200,000 to 1 in 1 million T cells. Method: immunoSEQ multiplex PCR; TCRdb's copy keeps in-frame clones and lacks some. The sample holds around 310,000 clones, around four fifths seen once. Broader study findings: The clonality went up when patients responded to ibrutinib and dropped back toward baseline at progression. Sustained-remission and progressing patients diverged in sampling times.

The CDR3 runs to 15 residues. Germline lookup yields CDR1 SGHVS and CDR2 FNYEAQ. V lost 5 bases, J lost 0 bases, and 10 bases lay in between. The chain recombines TRBV7-6 with TRBJ2-2; no reliable D call. The sample in question was PBMCs, obtained before ibrutinib treatment. This receptor was obtained from a human donor with chronic lymphocytic leukemia. The CDR3 DNA is TGTGCCAGCAGCCTGCGGAGCGCGAACACCGGGGAGCTGTTTTTT. It specifies CASSLRSANTGELFF.